This paragraph covers one TCR beta chain sequence. This receptor's antigen is unknown. Base qualities were left out, and no much larger clone turns up one base away. These data belong to a study of blood T cell repertoires in COVID-19 (dated by TCRdb to the early 2020s). About the full investigation: Samples covering the acute and convalescent phases of COVID-19 were provided by collaborators in the United States, Italy and Spain. Where available, HLA class I and class II types were obtained from metadata supplied by the sample provider rather than from assay-based typing. The repertoires were released in a freely available public database meant as a resource for research on the immune response to SARS-CoV-2. The material from the prospective study consisted of cDNA or gDNA derived from T cells, B-cell-depleted T cells, or PBMCs. Subjects who had been exposed to COVID-19, were actively infected with it, or had recovered from it provided the deeply sampled blood TCRbeta repertoires that made up the dataset. Samples came from the ongoing ImmuneRACE study (first 160 participants) plus 1,254 subjects from 6 global collaborators. The sample metadata nearly always contained a de-identified subject ID, COVID-19 status, age in years and sex.

Including cysteine and phenylalanine, the CDR3 has 15 amino acids. Only the CDR3 part of the read is kept: 45 bases, read in frame from the first base. Trimmed from V: 1 base; trimmed from J: 7 bases; junction bases lacking a gene match: 3. Reading the germline V gene gives CDR1 WSHSY and CDR2 SAAADI. Enrolling through a virtual design, the prospective study's participants ranged in age from roughly 18 to 89 years and lived across some 22 United States geographic areas. In the prospective study, cohorts were assigned on the basis of participant-reported clinical history obtained from a screening survey and a study questionnaire. Recovered participants in ImmuneRACE Cohort 3 were defined as having two consecutive negative NP/OP PCR tests, clearance from a healthcare professional, or resolution of symptoms. Each participant in the prospective study had whole blood, serum and a nasopharyngeal or oropharyngeal swab collected by mobile phlebotomists. Over a roughly two-month period, participants in the prospective study had the option of providing additional blood draws and questionnaires. Prospective study blood samples were shipped either frozen or at room temperature before DNA extraction.

TCRbeta CDR3 regions were amplified from genomic DNA using the immunoSEQ Assay, a bias-controlled multiplex PCR. Concerning the study's data processing: The number of nucleated cells in each sample was estimated from the amplification of reference gene primers within the assay. To quantify the absolute abundance of each unique TCRbeta CDR3 rearrangement, sequence reads were collapsed and filtered. For each sample, productive Simpson clonality was calculated as the square root of Simpson's diversity index across productive rearrangements. Not all clones reach the TCRdb copy of this immuneACCESS table, which keeps in-frame sequences only. Checked studies attribute under half of the gap to unresolved V genes and leave the rest unexplained. The DNA was the basis for D and trimming; V, J and clone size are from that table. The sample includes 250,000 to 300,000 clones, with 90% observed a single time. The ten most abundant clones make up 1.1% of the sample.

Overall results and qualifications from the work: Clinical and demographic metadata were provided uncurated, with the amount varying by source and participant.

This TCR was recovered from a woman in her 30s who had recovered from COVID-19. The specimen sequenced was PBMCs or T cells enriched from blood (not recorded which). The rearrangement combines TRBV10-2 with TRBJ2-1; 11 central bases correspond to TRBD2. The DNA sequence follows: TGCGCCAGCAGTGAGTGGCTAGCGGGAGGTAATGAGCAGTTCTTC. Its protein product is CASSEWLAGGNEQFF.